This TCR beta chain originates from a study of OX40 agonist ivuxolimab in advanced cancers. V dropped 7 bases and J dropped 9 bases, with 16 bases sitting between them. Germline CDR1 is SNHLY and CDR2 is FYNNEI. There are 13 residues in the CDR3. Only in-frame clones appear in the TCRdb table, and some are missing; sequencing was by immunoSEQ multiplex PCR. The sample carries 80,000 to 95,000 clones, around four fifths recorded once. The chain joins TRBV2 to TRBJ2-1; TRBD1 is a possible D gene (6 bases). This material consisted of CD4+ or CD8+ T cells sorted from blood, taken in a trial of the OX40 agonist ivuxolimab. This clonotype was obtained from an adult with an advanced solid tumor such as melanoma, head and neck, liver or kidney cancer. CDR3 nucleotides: TGTGCCAGCACCGAACAGGGAGAGGGTGAGCAGTTCTTC. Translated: CASTEQGEGEQFF. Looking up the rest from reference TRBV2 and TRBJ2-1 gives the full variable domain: EPEVTQTPSHQVTQMGQEVILRCVPISNHLYFYWYRQILGQKVEFLVSFYNNEISEKSEIFDDQFSVERPDGSNFTLKIRSTKLEDSAMYFCASTEQGEGEQFFGPGTRLTVL.